Listed here are 10 T cell receptor beta chains from one sample, sequenced in a study of shared clonotypes between healthy human individuals. The naive CD8 fraction comprised CD45RO-negative cells positively selected for CCR7 and excluded terminally differentiated effector memory CD45RA+ cells. Using immunoSEQ multiplex PCR, the repertoire was profiled, and TCRdb retains in-frame clones only, with some absent. The data contain about 2,200,000 clones, about 93% of them singletons. Specimen: naive CD8+ T cells from PBMCs. The origin of the receptors is a man younger than 30 in good health. Some clones in this sample may be carry-over from other donors' samples.

The chain has TRBV7-9 and TRBJ2-3; TRBD2 matches at 9 bases. The CDR3 is 15 amino acids. CDR1 and CDR2 from the germline V gene are SEHNR and FQNEAQ (reference sequence). V lost 0 bases, J lost 7 bases, and 5 bases stayed unmatched. CDR3 nucleotide sequence: TGTGCCAGCAGCTTAGCTAGCGGGAGTATAAATACGCAGTATTTT. Translation gives CASSLASGSINTQYF. The full variable domain, in which reference TRBV7-9 and TRBJ2-3 provide the parts outside the CDR3, is DTGVSQNPRHKITKRGQNVTFRCDPISEHNRLYWYRQTLGQGPEFLTYFQNEAQLEKSRLLSDRFSAERPKGSFSTLEIQRTEQGDSAMYLCASSLASGSINTQYFGPGTRLTVL.

The rearrangement uses TRBV27 and TRBJ1-4; D is undetermined. V shed 11 bases and J shed 0 bases, with 10 bases lying between them. The CDR3 has 13 amino acids. Germline V gene sequence: CDR1 MNHEY, CDR2 SMNVEV (reference sequence). Here the CDR3 reads CAAKSATNEKLFF. The CDR3, as DNA: TGTGCCGCCAAGTCTGCAACTAATGAAAAACTGTTTTTT.

The CDR3 DNA is TGTGCCATCAGTGAGGCCAACCAGGGGCTTACTTATGGCTACACCTTC. It specifies CAISEANQGLTYGYTF. The chain recombines TRBV10-3 with TRBJ1-2; D possibly corresponds to TRBD1 (6 bases). Trimming removed 2 bases from V and 5 bases from J, with 18 bases in between. Per the germline V gene, CDR1 is ENHRY and CDR2 is SYGVKD. The CDR3 sequence is 16 residues long.

V is TRBV6-5 and J is TRBJ2-1; D is undetermined. Germline loops: CDR1 MNHEY, CDR2 SVGAGI. Between the trimmed V and J ends, which lost 6 bases and 8 bases, there was a span of 14 bases. CDR3 length: 13 amino acids. The CDR3 coding sequence is TGTGCCAGCAGCTCAATCCCCGGAGATGAGCAGTTCTTC. This encodes CASSSIPGDEQFF.

This clone came up once. The gene calls are TRBV28 and TRBJ2-4, with 10 bases aligning to TRBD2. V shed 1 base, J shed 1 base, and the junction held 10 bases outside the gene matches. The germline V gene has CDR1 MDHEN and CDR2 SYDVKM. The CDR3 length is 19 residues. DNA of the CDR3: TGTGCCAGCAGTTTATTCCTAGCGGGAGTTCTCAATGCCAAAAACATTCAGTACTTC. Translated: CASSLFLAGVLNAKNIQYF.

This chain connects TRBV7-9 to TRBJ1-3, with no clear D. V was cut by 5 bases and J by 2 bases, with 13 bases left in between. Germline V gene sequence: CDR1 SEHNR, CDR2 FQNEAQ (reference sequence). The CDR3 is 15 amino acids. The CDR3 reads CASSPTPTAGNTIYF. CDR3 nucleotide sequence: TGTGCCAGCAGCCCGACCCCCACAGCTGGAAACACCATATATTTT. The full variable domain, in which reference TRBV7-9 and TRBJ1-3 provide the parts outside the CDR3, is DTGVSQNPRHKITKRGQNVTFRCDPISEHNRLYWYRQTLGQGPEFLTYFQNEAQLEKSRLLSDRFSAERPKGSFSTLEIQRTEQGDSAMYLCASSPTPTAGNTIYFGEGSWLTVV.

The J gene is TRBJ2-2, the V gene TRBV5-1; D uncertain. The CDR3 sequence is 13 residues long. V was trimmed by 2 bases and J by 7 bases, leaving 9 bases between them. Per the germline V gene, CDR1 is SGHRS and CDR2 is YFSETQ. The CDR3 sequence is CASSFWVGGELFF. For the CDR3, the DNA is TGCGCCAGCAGCTTTTGGGTCGGCGGGGAGCTGTTTTTT.

V and J are TRBV29-1 and TRBJ1-2; 7 bases align to TRBD1. V shed 5 bases and J 3 bases; nucleotides not matched to a gene: 6. The germline V gene encodes CDR1 SQVTM and CDR2 ANQGSEA. CDR3 size: 13 residues. The DNA of the CDR3 is TGCAGCGTTACAGGACAGGCCGACTATGGCTACACCTTC. Protein product: CSVTGQADYGYTF.

The chain uses TRBV7-3 and TRBJ2-3; 9 nucleotides align to TRBD1. The germline V gene encodes CDR1 SGHTA and CDR2 FQGTGA. Losses at the gene ends were 5 bases for V and 4 bases for J; bases not matched to a gene: 7. This CDR3 contains 15 residues. Here the CDR3 reads CASSEQGARADTQYF. CDR3 nucleotide sequence: TGTGCCAGCAGCGAACAGGGGGCTAGAGCAGATACGCAGTATTTT.

This clone was seen just once. V usage is TRBV27 and J usage is TRBJ2-7; TRBD1 might be the D (6 bases). The CDR3 runs to 16 residues. The V gene lost 2 bases and the J gene lost 2 bases, with 16 bases spanning the gap. Germline CDR1 MNHEY, CDR2 SMNVEV (reference sequence). The CDR3 DNA reads as TGTGCCAGCAGTTTAAGGTTTGCAGGGGCGACCTACGAGCAGTACTTC. Its protein is CASSLRFAGATYEQYF.